One and the same sample provided the 19 T cell receptor beta chains below, sequenced in a study of post-analysis software for immune sequencing data. The study, taken as a whole, reports: A few TRBV segments (TRBV5-6, TRBV5-1 and TRBV20-1 among them) occurred more frequently in patients than in controls.

These TCRs' antigens remain unknown. Unique molecular identifiers were built into the TCR beta cDNA libraries. One entry per CDR3 protein, called by TCRdb with MiXCR from the PCR reads. The sample lists 750,000 to 950,000 distinct CDR3 sequences; about 57% were seen once. The sequenced material came from blood. The receptors stem from a girl under 18 with multiple sclerosis.

The chain joins TRBV7-2 to TRBJ2-1; 10 nucleotides align to TRBD1. Per germline, CDR1 SGHTA and CDR2 FQGNSA. This CDR3 comprises 17 residues. V lost 5 bases and J lost 10; bases outside the gene matches: 17. CDR3: CASSPSGTGASRSEQFF. The CDR3 coding sequence is TGTGCCAGCAGCCCTTCCGGGACAGGGGCCTCGCGCTCCGAGCAGTTCTTC.

CDR3 in DNA: TGTGCCAGCAGCTTAGTGGGACCACTCATGGCTAGCGGAAACACCGGGGAGCTGTTTTTT. This translates into CASSLVGPLMASGNTGELFF. The chain recombines TRBV7-8 with TRBJ2-2; 7 bases match TRBD2. The CDR3 spans 20 residues. Germline V lookup: CDR1 SGHVS, CDR2 FQNEAQ. After removal of 1 base from V and 2 bases from J, the junction contained 16 bases not matched to a gene.

This chain links TRBV20-1 with TRBJ1-5; D is uncertain. Germline CDR1 is DFQATT and CDR2 is SNEGSKA (reference sequence). The CDR3 is made up of 14 amino acids. V lost 0 bases and J 3 bases, leaving 9 bases between the germline ends. CDR3 nucleotides: TGCAGTGCTAGAGATCCCGGATACAATCAGCCCCAGCATTTT. It translates to CSARDPGYNQPQHF.

The sample holds one count of this clonotype. The chain employs TRBV20-1 and TRBJ2-7; 12 nucleotides match TRBD2. The CDR3 runs to 17 residues. Germline V gene sequence: CDR1 DFQATT, CDR2 SNEGSKA (reference sequence). Germline trimming cut 0 bases from V and 4 bases from J; bases unmatched to any gene: 10. CDR3: CSARDPLAGGRPYEQYF. In DNA form, the CDR3 reads TGCAGTGCTAGAGATCCCCTAGCGGGAGGGCGTCCTTACGAGCAGTACTTC.

V gene TRBV5-1 combines with J gene TRBJ2-1; unclear D gene. The CDR3 is 12 amino acids. Germline CDR1 is SGHRS and CDR2 is YFSETQ. The V gene lost 4 bases and the J gene lost 5 bases, with 7 bases spanning the gap. The CDR3 loop is CASSHRDNEQFF. CDR3 DNA: TGCGCCAGCAGCCACCGGGACAATGAGCAGTTCTTC.

This clonotype was detected a few times. The J gene is TRBJ1-1, the V gene TRBV12-3 or TRBV12-4; D is unresolved. Trimming shortened V by 5 bases and J by 6 bases, and 13 bases separated the two germline ends. The CDR3 covers 13 residues. The CDR3 here is CASSLRRWAEAFF. The CDR3 DNA sequence: TGTGCCAGCAGTCTCCGGCGGTGGGCTGAAGCTTTCTTT.

This rearrangement joins TRBV27 to TRBJ2-7; tentatively, D is TRBD1 or TRBD2 (5 bases each). Germline values: CDR1 MNHEY, CDR2 SMNVEV (reference sequence). Trimming shortened V by 7 bases and J by 0 bases, and 10 bases separated the two germline ends. The CDR3 covers 13 residues. The CDR3 protein is CASTPGSSYEQYF. The DNA of the CDR3 is TGTGCCAGCACACCAGGGAGCTCCTACGAGCAGTACTTC.

The CDR3 DNA follows: TGTGCCTGCTTCTCTGGCGGCCCTTCCTACGAGCAGTACTTC. As protein: CACFSGGPSYEQYF. This rearrangement joins TRBV28 to TRBJ2-7, with D unclear. Germline values: CDR1 MDHEN, CDR2 SYDVKM. Trimming pared 11 bases from V and 1 base from J, leaving 18 bases between. This CDR3 has 14 amino acids.

The genes are TRBV3-1 and TRBJ2-7; 7 nucleotides line up with TRBD2. This CDR3 is built from 16 residues. V lost 4 bases to trimming and J lost 1 base; unmatched junction nucleotides: 10. Germline CDR1 LGHDT, CDR2 YNNKEL (reference sequence). CDR3 bases: TGTGCCAGCAGCCCAGCCGGGGCTAGCGGATCCTACGAGCAGTACTTC. It translates to CASSPAGASGSYEQYF.

The chain's CDR3 is CAIRPGTSGPIDEQFF. In DNA, the CDR3 is TGTGCCATCAGACCAGGGACTAGCGGTCCGATAGATGAGCAGTTCTTC. The chain combines TRBV10-3 with TRBJ2-1; 11 bases match TRBD2. CDR1 and CDR2 (germline): ENHRY, SYGVKD. The CDR3 extends over 16 amino acids. Germline trimming cut 6 bases from V and 8 bases from J; bases unmatched to any gene: 12.

The chain joins TRBV6-5 to TRBJ2-3; D is unclear. Germline CDR1 is MNHEY and CDR2 is SVGAGI. V was cut by 7 bases and J by 8 bases, with 25 bases left in between. The CDR3 contains 16 residues. The CDR3 DNA reads as TGTGCCAGCACCTTCCGGGCTAGTAACCAGCGCGGTACGCAGTATTTT. Residues: CASTFRASNQRGTQYF.

This chain uses TRBV18 with TRBJ2-7; 12 nucleotides align to TRBD1. The CDR3 extends over 18 amino acids. The V and J ends lost 5 bases and 7 bases, in that order; junction bases with no gene match: 18. CDR1 is KGHSH and CDR2 is LQKENI in the germline V gene. CDR3 sequence: CASSALHPGTGGHNEQYF. The CDR3 coding sequence is TGTGCCAGCTCAGCGCTTCATCCCGGGACAGGGGGCCACAATGAGCAGTACTTC.

This clonotype was seen a handful of times. This chain links TRBV27 with TRBJ2-3, with TRBD2 matching over 10 bases. The germline gives CDR1 MNHEY, CDR2 SMNVEV (reference sequence). Unmatched junction bases numbered 5, after V lost 3 bases and J lost 5 bases. This CDR3 comprises 15 residues. The CDR3 nucleotides read TGTGCCAGCAGTTTTACTAGCGGGGTTAGAGATACGCAGTATTTT. Amino acids: CASSFTSGVRDTQYF.

The chain is built from TRBV12-3 or TRBV12-4 and TRBJ2-1; D may be TRBD1 (5 bases). The CDR3 covers 13 residues. Trimming took 5 bases from V and 6 from J, leaving 11 bases between them. This CDR3 is CASSGDRFNEQFF. The CDR3 nucleotides read TGTGCCAGCAGTGGTGACAGATTCAATGAGCAGTTCTTC.

CDR3 sequence reads: CASSFGAPSNEQFF. In DNA form, the CDR3 reads TGCGCCAGCAGCTTCGGGGCTCCCAGCAATGAGCAGTTCTTC. The V and J genes are TRBV5-1 and TRBJ2-1; perhaps D is TRBD1 or TRBD2 (5 bases each). The CDR3 covers 14 residues. The germline gives CDR1 SGHRS, CDR2 YFSETQ. The V end lost 2 bases, the J end lost 6 bases, and 12 bases lay between the germline ends.

This rearrangement joins TRBV5-1 to TRBJ2-1; unclear D gene. The CDR3 extends over 15 amino acids. V gave up 0 bases and J gave up 0 bases, with 7 bases separating them. Germline lookup yields CDR1 SGHRS and CDR2 YFSETQ. This CDR3 reads CASSLEAVSYNEQFF. CDR3 DNA sequence: TGCGCCAGCAGCTTGGAGGCGGTCTCCTACAATGAGCAGTTCTTC.

This CDR3 is CASRVTGGNLIRNQPQHF. CDR3 nucleotide sequence: TGTGCCAGCAGAGTGACAGGGGGCAACCTAATAAGAAATCAGCCCCAGCATTTT. The rearrangement uses TRBV27 and TRBJ1-5; 10 bases are a match to TRBD1. V lost 6 bases and J lost 4; bases outside the gene matches: 15. This CDR3 comprises 18 residues. Per germline, CDR1 MNHEY and CDR2 SMNVEV (reference sequence).

The V and J genes are TRBV11-2 and TRBJ2-5, with TRBD2 matching 12 bases. J lost 4 bases, V lost 4 bases, and 7 bases had no gene match. Germline V gene sequence: CDR1 SGHAT, CDR2 FQNNGV. This CDR3 comprises 16 residues. The CDR3 region has the DNA TGTGCCAGCAGCTCAGTGACTAGCGGGAGTCGAGAGACCCAGTACTTC. Translation: CASSSVTSGSRETQYF.

The rearrangement joins TRBV2 to TRBJ2-5; D is ambiguous. The V gene's germline CDR1 is SNHLY and CDR2 FYNNEI. V lost 0 bases, J lost 1 base, and 15 bases lay in between. The CDR3 sequence is 17 residues long. The CDR3 region is CASSEALQRLIQETQYF. The CDR3 DNA is TGTGCCAGCAGTGAAGCGCTTCAAAGACTGATCCAAGAGACCCAGTACTTC.